This TCR beta chain stems from a study of graft-versus-host responses after intestinal transplantation. Study details: Every one of the recipients received anti-thymocyte globulin induction and afterwards took tacrolimus and steroids for around 3 years.

V gave up 0 bases and J gave up 2 bases, with 9 bases separating them. The CDR3 totals 15 residues. Germline lookup yields CDR1 SGHVS and CDR2 FNYEAQ. Generated by immunoSEQ multiplex PCR, the TCRdb table keeps only in-frame clones and is missing some. This table has approximately 85,000 clones, around 93% appearing once. In this sample, this clone turned up once. What it recognizes is unknown. The clonotype comes from a human donor who was the organ donor for an intestinal transplant. The sequences come from unstimulated CD8+ T cells sorted from spleen or lymph node cells, collected before transplant. The J gene is TRBJ2-3, the V gene TRBV7-6; D uncertain. CDR3 amino acids: CASSLAGSYTDTQYF. CDR3 DNA sequence: TGTGCCAGCAGCTTAGCGGGATCCTACACAGATACGCAGTATTTT.